This T cell receptor beta chain is from a study of shared clonotypes between healthy human individuals. Trimming shortened V by 0 bases and J by 2 bases, and 14 bases separated the two germline ends. This CDR3 region has 17 residues. The germline V gene has CDR1 LNHNV and CDR2 YYDKDF (reference sequence). Clones were sequenced by immunoSEQ multiplex PCR, and TCRdb holds only the in-frame ones, with some missing. The data contain 190,000 or so clones, roughly 91% of them seen just once; the ten biggest clones take up 0.067%. This clonotype was obtained from a woman aged 25 to 39 in good health. This chain connects TRBV15 to TRBJ1-3; D is possibly TRBD1 (6 bases). Source material: naive CD4+ T cells sorted from blood. Subset of the sample: CD45RA+ positively selected. The CDR3 region is CATSRDRGRGAGNTIYF. DNA for the CDR3: TGTGCCACCAGCAGAGATCGAGGCAGGGGCGCTGGAAACACCATATATTTT. Full variable domain (missing parts from reference TRBV15 and TRBJ1-3): DAMVIQNPRYQVTQFGKPVTLSCSQTLNHNVMYWYQQKSSQAPKLLFHYYDKDFNNEADTPDNFQSRRPNTSFCFLDIRSPGLGDTAMYLCATSRDRGRGAGNTIYFGEGSWLTVV.